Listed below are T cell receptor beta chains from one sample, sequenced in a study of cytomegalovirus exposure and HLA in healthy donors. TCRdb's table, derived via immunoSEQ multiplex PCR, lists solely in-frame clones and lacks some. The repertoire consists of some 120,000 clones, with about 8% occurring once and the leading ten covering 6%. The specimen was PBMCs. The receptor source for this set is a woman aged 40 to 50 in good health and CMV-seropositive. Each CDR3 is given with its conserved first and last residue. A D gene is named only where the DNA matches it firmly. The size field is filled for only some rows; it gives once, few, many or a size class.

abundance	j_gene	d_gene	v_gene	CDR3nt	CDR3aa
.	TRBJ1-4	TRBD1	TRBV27	TGTGCCAGCAGTTTGGGACAGGGGGTAGGAACAACTAATGAAAAACTGTTTTTT	CASSLGQGVGTTNEKLFF
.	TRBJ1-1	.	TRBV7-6	TGTGCCAGCAGCTTAGAAGGCAGGGACACTGAAGCTTTCTTT	CASSLEGRDTEAFF
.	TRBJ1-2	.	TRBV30	TGTGCCTGGGCGGACTGGGGGGAAGCTAACTATGGCTACACCTTC	CAWADWGEANYGYTF
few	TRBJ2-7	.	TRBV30	TGTGCCTGGGGCGATCTGGTTCGGGGGGCCCACTACGAGCAGTACTTC	CAWGDLVRGAHYEQYF
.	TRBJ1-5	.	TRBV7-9	TGTGCCAGCAGCTTAGCGGGAGTGGACCGTAGCAATCAGCCCCAGCATTTT	CASSLAGVDRSNQPQHF
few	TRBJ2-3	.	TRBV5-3	TGTGCCAGAAGCTTCGTCAAAAGCGGTCCAGATACGCAGTATTTT	CARSFVKSGPDTQYF
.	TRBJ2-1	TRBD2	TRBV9	TGTGCCAGCAGCGTCCTCACCGGGAGGGTGGAGCAGTTCTTC	CASSVLTGRVEQFF
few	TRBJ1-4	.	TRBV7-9	TGTGCCAGCAGCCCCCGTAGGGAGAATGAAAAACTGTTTTTT	CASSPRRENEKLFF
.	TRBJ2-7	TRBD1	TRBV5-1	TGCGCCAGCAGCCTCGGACAGGGGGCCTACGAGCAGTACTTC	CASSLGQGAYEQYF
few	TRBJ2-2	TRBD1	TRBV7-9	TGTGCCAGCAGCTTCGACAGGGGAGACACCGGGGAGCTGTTTTTT	CASSFDRGDTGELFF
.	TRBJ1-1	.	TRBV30	TGTGCCTGGGGGGGCCTACGGCATTCAGCTGAAAACACTGAAGCTTTCTTT	CAWGGLRHSAENTEAFF
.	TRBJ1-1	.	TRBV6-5	TGTGCCAGCAGTTACTTAAGAGGGGACATGAACACTGAAGCTTTCTTT	CASSYLRGDMNTEAFF
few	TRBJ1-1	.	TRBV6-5	TGTGCCAGCAGCGACCTTGGACGGGGGAACACTGAAGCTTTCTTT	CASSDLGRGNTEAFF
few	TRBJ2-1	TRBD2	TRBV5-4	TGTGCCAGCAGTATAGCGGGGGGGCCGTTGGATGAGCAGTTCTTC	CASSIAGGPLDEQFF
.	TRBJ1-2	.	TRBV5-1	TGCGCCAGCAGCTTCGGAACGCGGGATGGCTACACCTTC	CASSFGTRDGYTF
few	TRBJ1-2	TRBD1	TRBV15	TGTGCCACCAGCCGAGATAGGGGAGGGGACAGGAACTATGGCTACACCTTC	CATSRDRGGDRNYGYTF
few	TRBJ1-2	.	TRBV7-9	TGTGCCAGCAGCTTAGGAGTAAGGGGGGGCGGCTACACCTTC	CASSLGVRGGGYTF
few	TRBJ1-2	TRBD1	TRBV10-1	TGCGCCAGCAGTGAAGAGGGGACAGCGTATGGCTACACCTTC	CASSEEGTAYGYTF
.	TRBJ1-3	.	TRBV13	TGTGCCAGCGGCCCCCGGGACATCGGGAGAAACACCATATATTTT	CASGPRDIGRNTIYF
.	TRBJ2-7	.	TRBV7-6	TGTGCCAGCAGCTTAAGTATCGGGACTCTCCTAGCCGAGCAGTACTTC	CASSLSIGTLLAEQYF
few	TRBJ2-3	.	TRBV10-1	TGCGCCAGCAGTGAGGCAGGGTCCACAGATACGCAGTATTTT	CASSEAGSTDTQYF
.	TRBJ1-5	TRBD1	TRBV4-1	TGCGCCAGCAGCCGCGGGGAAGGGGGCCCTTCCAATCAGCCCCAGCATTTT	CASSRGEGGPSNQPQHF
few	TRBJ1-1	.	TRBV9	TGTGCCAGCAGCTCCTACTCGTCGAACACTGAAGCTTTCTTT	CASSSYSSNTEAFF
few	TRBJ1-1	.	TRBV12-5	TGTGCTAGTGGTCCCTCTCCAGGGGCGCATGGTGAAGCTTTCTTT	CASGPSPGAHGEAFF
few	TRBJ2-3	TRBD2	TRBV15	TGTGCCACCAGCAGACCAGCGGGGGGCGCGGGTACGCAGTATTTT	CATSRPAGGAGTQYF
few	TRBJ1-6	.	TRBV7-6	TGTGCCAGCAGCGTAACGCAGCGTAATTCACCCCTCCACTTT	CASSVTQRNSPLHF
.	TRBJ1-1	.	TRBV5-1	TGCGCCAGCAGCCCCCGGCGGACGGGGATAGTGAACACTGAAGCTTTCTTT	CASSPRRTGIVNTEAFF
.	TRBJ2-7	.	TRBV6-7	TGTGCCAGCACAGGGTTTCGGGCCCGGGCCTACGAGCAGTACTTC	CASTGFRARAYEQYF
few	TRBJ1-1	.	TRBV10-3	TGTGCCATCAACCCAGGGAACACTGAAGCTTTCTTT	CAINPGNTEAFF
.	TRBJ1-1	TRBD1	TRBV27	TGTGCCAGCAGCCTACAGGGGGTCGGTGAAGCTTTCTTT	CASSLQGVGEAFF
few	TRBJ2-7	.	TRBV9	TGTGCCAGCAGCGTAGCTCCAGGGTCCGCCTACGAGCAGTACTTC	CASSVAPGSAYEQYF
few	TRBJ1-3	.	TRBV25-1	TGTGCCAGCAGTACGGCGGGATACTCTGGAAACACCATATATTTT	CASSTAGYSGNTIYF
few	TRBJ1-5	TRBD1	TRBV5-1	TGCGCCAGCAGCCCGGACAGGGGGTACAATCAGCCCCAGCATTTT	CASSPDRGYNQPQHF
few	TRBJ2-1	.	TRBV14	TGTGCCAGCAGTTCTACTACCTCCTACAATGAGCAGTTCTTC	CASSSTTSYNEQFF
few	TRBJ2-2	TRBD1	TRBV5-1	TGCGCCAGCAGCTTGGACCACAGGGGTACCACCGGGGAGCTGTTTTTT	CASSLDHRGTTGELFF
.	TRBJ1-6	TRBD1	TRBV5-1	TGCGCCAGCAGCTTGGGACAGGGTGGTTCACCCCTCCACTTT	CASSLGQGGSPLHF
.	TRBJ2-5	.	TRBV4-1	TGCGCCAGCAGCCCCGAGAGGGGGACACCCTACCAAGAGACCCAGTACTTC	CASSPERGTPYQETQYF
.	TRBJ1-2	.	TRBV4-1	TGCGCCAGCAGCCAAGAGGAGCCAGTGGCCTATGGCTACACCTTC	CASSQEEPVAYGYTF
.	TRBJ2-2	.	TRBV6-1	TGTGCCAGCAGTGAACAGGGGGGCGTTTGGGGGGAGCTGTTTTTT	CASSEQGGVWGELFF
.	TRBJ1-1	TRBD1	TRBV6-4	TGTGCCAGCAGCTCGACAGGGCCTCACACTGAAGCTTTCTTT	CASSSTGPHTEAFF
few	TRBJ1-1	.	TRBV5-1	TGCGCCAGCAGCTCCTCCGGGACAAAGGGGACTGAAGCTTTCTTT	CASSSSGTKGTEAFF
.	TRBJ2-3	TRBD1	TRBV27	TGTGCCAGCAGCCCTCCGGGACAGGGTCTGACAGATACGCAGTATTTT	CASSPPGQGLTDTQYF
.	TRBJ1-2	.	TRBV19	TGTGCCAGTAGTATTGTGGGGCTTGGCTACACCTTC	CASSIVGLGYTF
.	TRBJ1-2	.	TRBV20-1	TGCAGTGCTATTACTGCTGGCTACACCTTC	CSAITAGYTF
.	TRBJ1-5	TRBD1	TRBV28	TGTGCCAGCACCCTTCGAGGAGGGGGCTATCAGCCCCAGCATTTT	CASTLRGGGYQPQHF
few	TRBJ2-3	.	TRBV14	TGTGCCAGCAGCCCAACGACTAGTACAGATACGCAGTATTTT	CASSPTTSTDTQYF
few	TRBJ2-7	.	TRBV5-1	TGCGCCAGCAGCTTGTCACGGACAGCGATCTACGAGCAGTACTTC	CASSLSRTAIYEQYF
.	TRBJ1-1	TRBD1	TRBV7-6	TGTGCCAGCAGCTTGGGACAGGGGGACACTGAAGCTTTCTTT	CASSLGQGDTEAFF
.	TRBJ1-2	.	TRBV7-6	TGTGCCAGCAGCTTAATAGCCTCCCCGGGCTATGGCTACACCTTC	CASSLIASPGYGYTF
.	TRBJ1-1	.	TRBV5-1	TGCGCCAGCAGCTTGGACGGGATGAACACTGAAGCTTTCTTT	CASSLDGMNTEAFF
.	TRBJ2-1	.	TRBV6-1	TGTGCCAGCAGTGTCCGGGAAGTATTCAAATACAATGAGCAGTTCTTC	CASSVREVFKYNEQFF
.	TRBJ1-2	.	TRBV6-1	TGTGCCAGCAGTGAACAGGTTGATGGCTACACCTTC	CASSEQVDGYTF
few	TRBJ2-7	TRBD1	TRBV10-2	TGCGCCAGCAGTGAGGCAGGGGGAAGCTACGAGCAGTACTTC	CASSEAGGSYEQYF